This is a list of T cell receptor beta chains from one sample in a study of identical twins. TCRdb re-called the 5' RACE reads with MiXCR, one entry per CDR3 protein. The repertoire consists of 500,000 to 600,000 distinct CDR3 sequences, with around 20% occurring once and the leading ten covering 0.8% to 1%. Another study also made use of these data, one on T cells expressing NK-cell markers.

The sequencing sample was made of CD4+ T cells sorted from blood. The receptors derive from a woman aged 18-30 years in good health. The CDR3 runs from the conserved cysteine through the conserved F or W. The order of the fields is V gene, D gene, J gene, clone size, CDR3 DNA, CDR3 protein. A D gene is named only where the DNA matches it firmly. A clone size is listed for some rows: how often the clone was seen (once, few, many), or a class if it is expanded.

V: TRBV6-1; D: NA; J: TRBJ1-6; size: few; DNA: TGTGCCAGCAGTGGAATCAGGGATTCACCCCTCCACTTT; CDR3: CASSGIRDSPLHF
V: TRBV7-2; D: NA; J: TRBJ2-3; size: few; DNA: TGTGCCAGCAGCTTCCGAGGACCGGCGGATACGCAGTATTTT; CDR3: CASSFRGPADTQYF
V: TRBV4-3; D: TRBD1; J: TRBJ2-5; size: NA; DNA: TGCGCCAGCAGCCAGCAAACAGGGGTCGAGACCCAGTACTTC; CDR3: CASSQQTGVETQYF
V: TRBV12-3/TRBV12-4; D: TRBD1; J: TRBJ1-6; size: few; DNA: TGTGCCACCCGCCCCGGACAGGGTCTTAATTCACCCCTCCACTTT; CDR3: CATRPGQGLNSPLHF
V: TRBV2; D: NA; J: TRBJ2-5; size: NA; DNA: TGTGCCAGCACCGAGGCCGAGTATCAAGAGACCCAGTACTTC; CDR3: CASTEAEYQETQYF
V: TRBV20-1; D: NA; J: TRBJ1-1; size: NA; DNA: TGCAGTGCGAGTGCTGGGACCTCTGACACTGAAGCTTTCTTT; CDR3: CSASAGTSDTEAFF
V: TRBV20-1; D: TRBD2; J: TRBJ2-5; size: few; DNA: TGCAGTGTGACTAGCGGCCAAGAGACCCAGTACTTC; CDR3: CSVTSGQETQYF
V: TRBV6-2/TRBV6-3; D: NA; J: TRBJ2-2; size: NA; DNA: TGTGCCAGCAGAGATGGAGTCACCGGGGAGCTGTTTTTT; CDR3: CASRDGVTGELFF
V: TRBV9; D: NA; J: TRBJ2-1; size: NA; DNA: TGTGCCAGCAGCGTCCAGCTCAGCTACAATGAGCAGTTCTTC; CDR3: CASSVQLSYNEQFF
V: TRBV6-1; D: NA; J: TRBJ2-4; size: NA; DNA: TGTGCCAGCGGTCAGGCCTCCGTGAGGAGTCAGTACTTC; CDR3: CASGQASVRSQYF
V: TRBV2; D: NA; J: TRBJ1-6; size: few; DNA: TGTGCCAGCAGTTCGACAGCCCGCTCCTATAATTCACCCCTCCACTTT; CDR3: CASSSTARSYNSPLHF
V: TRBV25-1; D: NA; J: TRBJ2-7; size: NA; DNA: TGTGCCAGCAGTGAGGGGGGGACATCCAGCCGTCGGCAGTACTTC; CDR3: CASSEGGTSSRRQYF
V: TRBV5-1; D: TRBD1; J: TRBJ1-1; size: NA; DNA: TGCGCCAGCAGCTTGGGGGGACAGGGGAACACTGAAGCTTTCTTT; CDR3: CASSLGGQGNTEAFF
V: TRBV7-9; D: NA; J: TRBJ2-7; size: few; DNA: TGTGCCAGCAGGTATCGCGGTGACTACGAGCAGTACTTC; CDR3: CASRYRGDYEQYF
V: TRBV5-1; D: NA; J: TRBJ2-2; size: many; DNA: TGCGCCAGCAGCTTGGAGAGGGGGAGCACCGGGGAGCTGTTTTTT; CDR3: CASSLERGSTGELFF
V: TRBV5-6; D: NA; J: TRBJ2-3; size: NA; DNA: TGTGCCAGCAGCTTGGCTTTCCAAGGACTCAGATATTTT; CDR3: CASSLAFQGLRYF
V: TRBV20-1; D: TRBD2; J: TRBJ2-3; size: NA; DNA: TGCAGCCCTACTAGCGGGAGCGGAGATACGCAGTATTTT; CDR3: CSPTSGSGDTQYF